These 4 T cell receptor beta chains originate from one sample sequenced in a study of identical twins. TCRdb reanalysed the 5' RACE reads using MiXCR and keeps one entry per CDR3 protein. The sample lists hundreds of thousands of distinct CDR3 sequences, over 20% seen once, with 4% to 5.5% in the top ten. This sample also appeared in a second study, on T cells expressing NK-cell markers.

The sample comprised PBMCs. The receptor source for this set is a young woman in good health.

There are a few counts of this clonotype. V and J are TRBV5-1 and TRBJ2-7; 7 bases line up with TRBD2. CDR1 and CDR2 from the germline V gene are SGHRS and YFSETQ. The J segment lost 7 bases and the V segment lost 3 bases, leaving 13 bases of the junction unmatched. The CDR3 runs to 15 residues. The CDR3: CASSSVSGPFGEQYF. For the CDR3, the DNA is TGCGCCAGCAGCTCCGTTAGCGGGCCGTTTGGGGAGCAGTACTTC.

V and J are TRBV7-9 and TRBJ2-3; TRBD2 is a possible D gene (6 bases). Germline assignment: CDR1 SEHNR and CDR2 FQNEAQ (reference sequence). V lost 2 bases, J lost 1 base, and 16 bases lay in between. The length of the CDR3 is 17 residues. CDR3 nucleotides: TGTGCCAGCAGCTTAAGCAGGAGGAGGGACGGCACAGATACGCAGTATTTT. Translating it yields CASSLSRRRDGTDTQYF.

Here the CDR3 DNA reads TGTGCCAGCAGCGTCGCTCCCTCGTATGGCTACACCTTC. Amino acids: CASSVAPSYGYTF. The chain links TRBV9 to TRBJ1-2, with no clear D. Germline CDR1 and CDR2: SGDLS and YYNGEE. V dropped 2 bases and J dropped 5 bases, with 10 bases sitting between them. The CDR3 length is 13 residues. Using reference TRBV9 and TRBJ1-2 for the parts outside the CDR3, the full variable domain is DSGVTQTPKHLITATGQRVTLRCSPRSGDLSVYWYQQSLDQGLQFLIQYYNGEERAKGNILERFSAQQFPDLHSELNLSSLELGDSALYFCASSVAPSYGYTFGSGTRLTVV.

In this sample, this clonotype turned up a few times. The V call is TRBV6-1, the J call TRBJ1-1; D is perhaps TRBD1 (5 bases). Trimming cost V 2 bases and J 3 bases, with 10 bases left between them. This CDR3 is built from 14 residues. Germline assignment: CDR1 MNHNS and CDR2 SASEGT. CDR3 coding DNA: TGTGCCAGCAGTGAACGTGGGGACGACACTGAAGCTTTCTTT. Its protein is CASSERGDDTEAFF.